The present T cell receptor beta chain was sequenced within a study of tumor and adjacent non-tumor tissue in lung cancer. Study conclusions and caveats: Compared with tumor, normal lung showed significantly lower TCR diversity.

Three rounds of nested PCR, following a modified ARM-PCR protocol, produced the TCRbeta library. TCRdb redid the calling of the multiplex PCR reads with MiXCR, one entry per CDR3 protein. This sample has tens of thousands of distinct CDR3 sequences, with around two thirds found just once. Notes on this clonotype: Its antigen is not known. One junction end does not reproduce the germline sequence, and a read error may be involved.

RNA was extracted from bulk tissue without any cell sorting. Distant lung tissue was collected more than 3 cm away from the tumor edge. The V gene's germline CDR1 is SGHAT and CDR2 FQDESV (reference sequence). This CDR3 has 14 amino acids. This sequence joins TRBV11-1 and TRBJ2-5, with unresolved D. The sequenced sample was distant non-tumor lung tissue. The source is a man aged 70-80 years with non-small cell lung cancer. CDR3 DNA: TGTGCCAGCTCCCGGAGTGATCCACAAGAGATCCAGTACTTC. Its protein is CASSRSDPQEIQYF. Complete variable domain (other parts from reference TRBV11-1 and TRBJ2-5): EAEVAQSPRYKITEKSQAVAFWCDPISGHATLYWYRQILGQGPELLVQFQDESVVDDSQLPKDRFSAERLKGVDSTLKIQPAELGDSAMYLCASSRSDPQEIQYFGPGTRLLVL.